The 23 T cell receptor beta chains given below trace back to one sample, sequenced in a study of CD8 T cells in Susac syndrome. RNA amounts of roughly 0.5 to 1 ug underwent reverse transcription with random hexamers. TCRdb fed the immunoSEQ multiplex PCR reads into MiXCR, producing one record per CDR3 protein. The sample includes under 200,000 distinct CDR3 sequences, roughly nine tenths of them seen just once. The sample comprised CD4+ T cells from PBMCs. The receptors were sampled from a human donor with Susac syndrome.

V gene TRBV5-1 combines with J gene TRBJ2-7, with 10 bases matching TRBD1. In germline, CDR1 is SGHRS, CDR2 YFSETQ. This CDR3 is built from 16 residues. V shed 0 bases, J shed 4 bases, and the junction held 7 bases outside the gene matches. The CDR3 spells CASSLVHTGQGYEQYF. In DNA, the CDR3 is TGCGCCAGCAGCTTGGTTCATACGGGACAGGGGTACGAGCAGTACTTC. Based on the CDR3 plus reference TRBV5-1 and TRBJ2-7, the full variable domain is KAGVTQTPRYLIKTRGQQVTLSCSPISGHRSVSWYQQTPGQGLQFLFEYFSETQRNKGNFPGRFSGRQFSNSRSEMNVSTLELGDSALYLCASSLVHTGQGYEQYFGPGTRLTVT.

This clonotype was recorded only once. The chain employs TRBV18 and TRBJ2-5, with unresolved D. Germline assignment: CDR1 KGHSH and CDR2 LQKENI. V gave up 1 base and J gave up 0 bases, with 9 bases separating them. CDR3 length equals 15 residues. The CDR3 sequence is CASSPLRTDQETQYF. Here the CDR3 DNA reads TGTGCCAGCTCACCACTAAGGACGGACCAAGAGACCCAGTACTTC.

The chain has TRBV20-1 and TRBJ2-3; 7 bases map to TRBD1. V shed 6 bases and J 1 base; nucleotides not matched to a gene: 10. CDR1 and CDR2 (germline): DFQATT, SNEGSKA (reference sequence). There are 15 residues in the CDR3. CDR3 nucleotide sequence: TGCAGTGCCGAGGTTAGGACAGGAGGCACAGATACGCAGTATTTT. Its protein is CSAEVRTGGTDTQYF.

V usage is TRBV6-1 and J usage is TRBJ1-2; no clear D. Trimming took 5 bases from V and 5 from J, leaving 27 bases between them. This CDR3 has 18 amino acids. CDR1 is MNHNS, CDR2 SASEGT, per germline. CDR3 sequence: CASSPKINTNGYGYGYTF. Written as DNA, the CDR3 is TGTGCCAGCAGTCCGAAGATAAATACGAACGGGTATGGATATGGCTACACCTTC.

The chain couples TRBV24-1 to TRBJ2-2; TRBD1 agrees at 10 bases. The V gene's germline CDR1 is KGHDR and CDR2 SFDVKD. J gave up 3 bases and V 5 bases, and 2 bases lay outside the gene matches. The CDR3 covers 15 residues. CDR3 coding DNA: TGTGCCACCAGTGCCGGGACAGGGGACACCGGGGAGCTGTTTTTT. Protein sequence: CATSAGTGDTGELFF.

The chain joins TRBV5-6 to TRBJ2-3; the D gene is possibly TRBD1 (6 bases). The CDR3 extends over 15 amino acids. The germline V gene has CDR1 SGHDT and CDR2 YYEEEE. The V gene lost 0 bases and the J gene lost 2 bases, with 10 bases spanning the gap. CDR3 nucleotides: TGTGCCAGCAGCTTGGTCCGGACAGCCACAGATACGCAGTATTTT. Encoded protein: CASSLVRTATDTQYF.

V is TRBV11-2 and J is TRBJ2-1; D is uncertain. Germline values: CDR1 SGHAT, CDR2 FQNNGV. There are 13 residues in the CDR3. Deletions cut 5 bases from V and 9 bases from J, with 14 bases between. CDR3 sequence (DNA): TGTGCCAGCAGCCGAGAGAGCTGGCCTGAGCAGTTCTTC. Translating gives CASSRESWPEQFF.

This rearrangement joins TRBV28 to TRBJ2-5; D is uncertain. Germline CDR1 is MDHEN and CDR2 is SYDVKM. This CDR3 spans 12 amino acids. V dropped 5 bases and J dropped 3 bases, with 7 bases sitting between them. CDR3 amino acids: CASSQTEETQYF. The CDR3 nucleotides are TGTGCCAGCAGTCAGACTGAAGAGACCCAGTACTTC.

The chain employs TRBV3-1 and TRBJ2-2; D assignment may be TRBD1 or TRBD2 (5 bases each). CDR3 length: 13 amino acids. V shed 6 bases and J shed 6 bases, with 11 bases lying between them. CDR1 is LGHDT and CDR2 is YNNKEL in the germline V gene (reference sequence). The CDR3 protein is CASSQRGAGELFF. CDR3 DNA: TGTGCCAGCAGTCAGAGGGGTGCCGGGGAGCTGTTTTTT.

The rearrangement links TRBV5-1 to TRBJ1-4; D is unclear. CDR3 length: 14 amino acids. The V gene lost 0 bases and the J gene lost 8 bases, with 11 bases spanning the gap. Per germline, CDR1 SGHRS and CDR2 YFSETQ. The CDR3 DNA sequence: TGCGCCAGCAGCTTGGAGGGAGTCAGCGAAAAACTGTTTTTT. It codes for CASSLEGVSEKLFF.

The CDR3 nucleotides are TGCGCCAGCAGTGAACCGGGGAGATCCTACGAGCAGTACTTC. Amino acids: CASSEPGRSYEQYF. The rearrangement joins TRBV10-1 to TRBJ2-7; weak D call: TRBD2 (5 bases). This CDR3 comprises 14 residues. The V gene's germline CDR1 is WNHNN and CDR2 SYGVQD (reference sequence). Trimming removed 3 bases at V and 1 base at J, with 10 bases between.

The V and J genes are TRBV5-1 and TRBJ1-1; the D gene is possibly TRBD1 (5 bases). This CDR3 spans 16 amino acids. V was shortened by 3 bases and J by 4 bases, with 19 bases between the two germline ends. CDR1 and CDR2 (germline): SGHRS, YFSETQ. In DNA form, the CDR3 reads TGCGCCAGCAGCTCAATCGGGACCTCCACGGGCACTGAAGCTTTCTTT. The encoded protein is CASSSIGTSTGTEAFF.

The chain has TRBV7-6 and TRBJ1-6; 9 bases map to TRBD1. Germline V CDR1 and CDR2: SGHVS, FNYEAQ. V dropped 5 bases and J dropped 7; count of bases not matched to a gene: 9. This CDR3 region has 16 residues. This CDR3 reads CASSLEPGQGNSPLHF. The CDR3, as DNA: TGTGCCAGCAGCCTTGAACCGGGACAGGGCAATTCACCCCTCCACTTT. The full variable domain, with the rest looked up from reference TRBV7-6 and TRBJ1-6, is GAGVSQSPRYKVTKRGQDVALRCDPISGHVSLYWYRQALGQGPEFLTYFNYEAQQDKSGLPNDRFSAERPEGSISTLTIQRTEQRDSAMYRCASSLEPGQGNSPLHFGNGTRLTVT.

This clonotype turned up a few times. This rearrangement joins TRBV5-6 to TRBJ1-6; D is unclear. The length of the CDR3 is 17 residues. Deletions cut 0 bases from V and 0 bases from J, with 10 bases between. Germline CDR1 reads SGHDT; CDR2 reads YYEEEE. The CDR3 sequence: CASSLDPGSSYNSPLHF. The CDR3 nucleotides read TGTGCCAGCAGCTTGGACCCGGGGAGCTCCTATAATTCACCCCTCCACTTT.

The rearrangement joins TRBV20-1 to TRBJ1-3; 8 nucleotides align to TRBD1. There are 16 residues in the CDR3. Germline CDR1 is DFQATT and CDR2 is SNEGSKA (reference sequence). The J segment lost 7 bases and the V segment lost 0 bases, leaving 11 bases of the junction unmatched. This CDR3 reads CSARDLAGGSSNTIYF. CDR3 DNA: TGCAGTGCTAGAGATCTTGCAGGGGGCTCGAGCAACACCATATATTTT.

The chain couples TRBV20-1 to TRBJ1-5; perhaps TRBD1 as D (5 bases). Trimming cost V 1 base and J 4 bases, with 17 bases left between them. The CDR3 is 16 amino acids. CDR1 is DFQATT, CDR2 SNEGSKA, per germline (reference sequence). In DNA form, the CDR3 reads TGCAGTGCTAGAGGGACCTCGGGACTCGTAAATCAGCCCCAGCATTTT. It codes for CSARGTSGLVNQPQHF.

The rearrangement joins TRBV19 to TRBJ1-6; D is ambiguous. Trimming pared 3 bases from V and 7 bases from J, leaving 4 bases between. The germline V gene has CDR1 LNHDA and CDR2 SQIVND (reference sequence). CDR3 length: 12 residues. CDR3 in DNA: TGTGCCAGTAGTATCGTCAATTCACCCCTCCACTTT. Protein sequence: CASSIVNSPLHF.

The rearrangement uses TRBV20-1 and TRBJ2-3; 7 bases line up with TRBD1. This CDR3 is 14 amino acids long. The V gene end was trimmed by 2 bases and the J gene end by 2 bases; junction bases not matched to a gene: 4. Germline V CDR1 and CDR2: DFQATT, SNEGSKA (reference sequence). Written as DNA, the CDR3 is TGCAGTGCTAGATCAGGGACAGCCACAGATACGCAGTATTTT. Residues: CSARSGTATDTQYF.

The chain has TRBV25-1 and TRBJ2-7; 10 bases line up with TRBD1. Trimming cost V 5 bases and J 1 base; bases outside gene matches: 5. From germline, CDR1 is MGHDK and CDR2 SYGVNS. The CDR3 sequence is 15 residues long. The CDR3 reads CASSYSGQGSYEQYF. For the CDR3, the DNA is TGTGCCAGCAGTTACTCGGGACAGGGGTCCTACGAGCAGTACTTC.

The chain is built from TRBV28 and TRBJ2-3, with D unclear. Germline loops: CDR1 MDHEN, CDR2 SYDVKM. The CDR3 has 16 residues. V lost 0 bases and J 0 bases, leaving 10 bases between the germline ends. CDR3 residues: CASSLWSAESTDTQYF. The DNA for the CDR3 is TGTGCCAGCAGTTTATGGTCAGCCGAAAGCACAGATACGCAGTATTTT.

The gene calls are TRBV20-1 and TRBJ2-3; D gene uncertain. V was clipped by 4 bases and J by 4 bases, with 12 bases between them. The length of the CDR3 is 13 residues. From germline, CDR1 is DFQATT and CDR2 SNEGSKA (reference sequence). The CDR3 is CSAILGVADTQYF. The DNA for the CDR3 is TGCAGTGCTATCCTCGGAGTGGCAGATACGCAGTATTTT.

This clonotype has just one count. The J gene is TRBJ2-5, the V gene TRBV27, with D possibly being TRBD2 (6 bases). V lost 0 bases, J lost 2 bases, and 13 bases lay in between. The germline CDR1 and CDR2 sequences are MNHEY and SMNVEV (reference sequence). CDR3 length: 16 residues. CDR3 sequence: CASSLSWEVGQETQYF. For the CDR3, the DNA is TGTGCCAGCAGTTTATCGTGGGAGGTAGGGCAAGAGACCCAGTACTTC.

The sample holds one count of this clonotype. J is TRBJ2-7 and V is TRBV20-1, with TRBD2 identical over 8 bases. This CDR3 has 18 residues. Germline loops: CDR1 DFQATT, CDR2 SNEGSKA (reference sequence). Trimming at V came to 0 bases and at J to 1 base, leaving 14 bases not matched to a gene. The CDR3 sequence is CSARDRASGSAQSYEQYF. CDR3 nucleotide sequence: TGCAGTGCTAGAGATCGCGCCAGCGGGAGTGCACAATCCTACGAGCAGTACTTC.